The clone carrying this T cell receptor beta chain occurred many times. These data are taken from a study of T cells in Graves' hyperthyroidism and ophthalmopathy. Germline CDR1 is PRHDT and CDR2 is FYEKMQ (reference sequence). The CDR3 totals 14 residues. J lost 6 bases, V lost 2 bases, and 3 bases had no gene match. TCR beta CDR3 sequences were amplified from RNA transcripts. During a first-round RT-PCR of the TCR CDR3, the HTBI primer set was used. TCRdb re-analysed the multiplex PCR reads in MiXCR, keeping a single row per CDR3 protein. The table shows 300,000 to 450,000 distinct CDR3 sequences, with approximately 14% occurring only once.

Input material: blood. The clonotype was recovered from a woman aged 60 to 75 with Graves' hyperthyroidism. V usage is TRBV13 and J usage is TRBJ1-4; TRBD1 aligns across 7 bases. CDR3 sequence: CASSLSTGDEKLFF. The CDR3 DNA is TGTGCCAGCAGCTTAAGTACAGGGGATGAAAAACTGTTTTTT.